Following are 31 T cell receptor beta chains from one sample sequenced in a study of human CD8 memory T cell subsets. Making the TCR beta libraries relied on UMI-labeled 5' RACE. One entry per CDR3 protein, without DNA, is what TCRdb gives after re-calling the 5' RACE reads. The sample totals thousands of distinct CDR3 sequences. Sequenced material: CD8+ T cells from PBMCs. These receptors were taken from a human donor in good health.

V is TRBV28 and J is TRBJ1-1. Per germline, CDR1 MDHEN and CDR2 SYDVKM. This CDR3 is 12 amino acids long. The CDR3 sequence is CASLGMGTEAFF.

This clonotype is called medium-sized (0.01 to 0.1%) based on its frequency. The rearrangement joins TRBV20-1 to TRBJ1-1; TCRdb lists TRBD1, though no DNA is available to test this call. CDR1 is DFQATT, CDR2 SNEGSKA, per germline (reference sequence). The CDR3 runs 15 residues. CDR3 region: CSARDLDSQNTEAFF.

J is TRBJ2-7 and V is TRBV28; TCRdb outputs TRBD1, but without DNA this stays unchecked. Germline CDR1 MDHEN, CDR2 SYDVKM. This CDR3 contains 16 residues. CDR3 sequence reads: CASLRGGTQYSYEQYF.

This chain connects TRBV5-1 to TRBJ2-3; without DNA, the TCRdb call of TRBD2 cannot be checked. Germline V lookup: CDR1 SGHRS, CDR2 YFSETQ. The CDR3 consists of 14 residues. The CDR3 here is CASKSGSPSDTQYF. The whole variable domain, remainder taken from reference TRBV5-1 and TRBJ2-3, is KAGVTQTPRYLIKTRGQQVTLSCSPISGHRSVSWYQQTPGQGLQFLFEYFSETQRNKGNFPGRFSGRQFSNSRSEMNVSTLELGDSALYLCASKSGSPSDTQYFGPGTRLTVL.

The chain joins TRBV28 to TRBJ2-3; TCRdb designates TRBD2, a call that cannot be tested without DNA. Germline lookup yields CDR1 MDHEN and CDR2 SYDVKM. The CDR3 runs to 16 residues. This CDR3 reads CASSFQTGPSTDTQYF.

This chain links TRBV28 with TRBJ2-2. CDR1 MDHEN and CDR2 SYDVKM come from the germline V gene. The CDR3 is made up of 13 amino acids. The CDR3 here is CASGQVNTGELFF.

The rearrangement links TRBV19 to TRBJ1-1; TCRdb calls TRBD1, which cannot be checked without DNA. This CDR3 is 13 amino acids long. CDR1 is LNHDA, CDR2 SQIVND, per germline (reference sequence). The CDR3 loop is CASMVQGSIEAFF.

This chain connects TRBV27 to TRBJ2-7; without DNA, the TCRdb call of TRBD1 cannot be checked. Germline-derived CDR1 and CDR2 are MNHEY and SMNVEV (reference sequence). This CDR3 is 13 amino acids long. The CDR3 reads CASSLGAVHEQYF.

The gene calls are TRBV12-3 or TRBV12-4 and TRBJ2-3; TCRdb's D call of TRBD1 is untestable without DNA. The CDR3 totals 15 residues. CDR3 in amino acids: CASRPNRDSTDTQYF.

This sequence joins TRBV24-1 and TRBJ2-3; TCRdb's D call of TRBD1 is untestable without DNA. Per the germline V gene, CDR1 is KGHDR and CDR2 is SFDVKD. CDR3 length: 16 residues. CDR3 sequence reads: CATSEASWGSTDTQYF.

This sequence joins TRBV29-1 and TRBJ1-3; TCRdb designates TRBD1, a call that cannot be tested without DNA. The CDR3 runs 11 residues. Germline V gene data show CDR1 as SQVTM and CDR2 as ANQGSEA. This CDR3 reads CSVEVRGAIYF.

CDR3 amino acids: CSARGGSTDTQYF. The rearrangement joins TRBV20-1 to TRBJ2-3. The CDR3 length is 13 residues. Germline CDR1 is DFQATT and CDR2 is SNEGSKA (reference sequence).

V and J are TRBV19 and TRBJ2-4; with no DNA, the TCRdb D assignment of TRBD1 cannot be verified. The V gene's germline CDR1 is LNHDA and CDR2 SQIVND (reference sequence). CDR3 length equals 15 residues. The CDR3: CASSIGPPAGNIQYF. The variable domain in full, completed from reference TRBV19 and TRBJ2-4, reads DGGITQSPKYLFRKEGQNVTLSCEQNLNHDAMYWYRQDPGQGLRLIYYSQIVNDFQKGDIAEGYSVSREKKESFPLTVTSAQKNPTAFYLCASSIGPPAGNIQYFGAGTRLSVL.

The chain has TRBV14 and TRBJ2-7; there is no DNA to check the TCRdb D call of TRBD1. CDR1 is SGHDN and CDR2 is FVKESK in the germline V gene. The CDR3 covers 16 residues. The chain's CDR3 is CASSQDRQGALGEQYF. Supplemented by reference TRBV14 and TRBJ2-7, the full variable domain reads EAGVTQFPSHSVIEKGQTVTLRCDPISGHDNLYWYRRVMGKEIKFLLHFVKESKQDESGMPNNRFLAERTGGTYSTLKVQPAELEDSGVYFCASSQDRQGALGEQYFGPGTRLTVT.

This chain links TRBV2 with TRBJ2-1; TCRdb lists TRBD2, though no DNA is available to test this call. CDR1 SNHLY and CDR2 FYNNEI come from the germline V gene. This CDR3 has 12 residues. CDR3 protein: CASSRPAIEQFF.

This clonotype ranks as medium-sized in terms of frequency. The chain uses TRBV7-6 and TRBJ2-2; TCRdb names TRBD1, which stays unverified in the absence of DNA. The germline CDR1 and CDR2 sequences are SGHVS and FNYEAQ. The CDR3 covers 15 residues. CDR3 region: CASSLSLAGPGELFF.

J is TRBJ2-7 and V is TRBV29-1; TCRdb's D call, TRBD1, is unchecked because there is no DNA. Looked up from germline, CDR1 is SQVTM and CDR2 is ANQGSEA. The length of the CDR3 is 14 residues. The CDR3: CSVEGGAFSYEQYF.

This clonotype counts as medium-sized by frequency. V gene TRBV12-3 or TRBV12-4 combines with J gene TRBJ2-4; TCRdb names TRBD2, which stays unverified in the absence of DNA. This CDR3 spans 12 amino acids. Here the CDR3 reads CASSRGTGLAYF.

Judged by frequency, this clonotype is large (0.1 to 1%). This chain uses TRBV24-1 with TRBJ2-2; TCRdb picks TRBD1, but there is no DNA to check that call. The germline V gene encodes CDR1 KGHDR and CDR2 SFDVKD. The CDR3 length is 13 residues. CDR3 region: CATTRQVAGELFF.

The chain is built from TRBV6-1 and TRBJ2-1. CDR1 MNHNS and CDR2 SASEGT come from the germline V gene. The CDR3 has 16 residues. CDR3 protein: CASSVFPRLDHNEQFF.

This chain links TRBV7-9 with TRBJ2-7; the TCRdb D gene call, TRBD1, has no DNA to confirm it. Germline V gene lookup returns CDR1 SEHNR and CDR2 FQNEAQ (reference sequence). This CDR3 comprises 16 residues. The CDR3 region is CASSLVPTGVFSEQYF.

Considering frequency, this clonotype is medium-sized. The J gene is TRBJ2-1, the V gene TRBV29-1; with no DNA, the TCRdb D assignment of TRBD1 cannot be verified. The CDR3 consists of 11 residues. Germline V gene data show CDR1 as SQVTM and CDR2 as ANQGSEA. Here the CDR3 reads CSSRQGEEQFF.

Judged by frequency, this clonotype is medium-sized (0.01 to 0.1%). The chain uses TRBV2 and TRBJ1-2; TCRdb designates TRBD1, a call that cannot be tested without DNA. The CDR3 sequence is 16 residues long. Germline loops: CDR1 SNHLY, CDR2 FYNNEI. CDR3 protein: CASTPGTDISNYGYTF.

This clonotype is labeled medium-sized based on frequency. The CDR3 reads CASSPHTGELFF. J is TRBJ2-2 and V is TRBV11-2. Germline V lookup: CDR1 SGHAT, CDR2 FQNNGV. The CDR3 contains 12 residues.

V gene TRBV12-3 or TRBV12-4 combines with J gene TRBJ2-7; TCRdb gives TRBD2 as the D gene, but with no DNA this cannot be confirmed. CDR3 length: 15 residues. Here the CDR3 reads CASSFRGRADYEQYF.

This clonotype is called medium-sized based on its frequency. The chain uses TRBV18 and TRBJ2-5; as DNA is missing, the TRBD2 call by TCRdb cannot be tested. CDR1 KGHSH and CDR2 LQKENI come from the germline V gene. This CDR3 has 16 amino acids. CDR3 in amino acids: CASSPQVREGRETQYF. Full variable domain (rest looked up from reference TRBV18 and TRBJ2-5): NAGVMQNPRHLVRRRGQEARLRCSPMKGHSHVYWYRQLPEEGLKFMVYLQKENIIDESGMPKERFSAEFPKEGPSILRIQQVVRGDSAAYFCASSPQVREGRETQYFGPGTRLLVL.

The V and J genes are TRBV28 and TRBJ2-1; TCRdb's assignment of TRBD2 cannot be checked, as there is no DNA. The CDR3 consists of 15 residues. Germline V gene sequence: CDR1 MDHEN, CDR2 SYDVKM. Here the CDR3 reads CASSFGRTGHNEQFF.

The chain is built from TRBV2 and TRBJ2-2; TCRdb calls TRBD1, which cannot be checked without DNA. The CDR3 covers 16 residues. The germline V gene encodes CDR1 SNHLY and CDR2 FYNNEI. CDR3 amino acids: CASSEKKAGVVGELFF.

This sequence joins TRBV6-6 and TRBJ2-7; with no DNA, the TCRdb D assignment of TRBD1 cannot be verified. The CDR3 is 15 amino acids. The germline V gene encodes CDR1 MNHNY and CDR2 SVGAGI (reference sequence). The CDR3 region is CASSYAQGQSYEQYF.

The J gene is TRBJ2-7, the V gene TRBV9. This CDR3 has 14 amino acids. Germline loops: CDR1 SGDLS, CDR2 YYNGEE. The CDR3: CASSVGRGSYEQYF.

The V call is TRBV4-2, the J call TRBJ2-5; TCRdb outputs TRBD1, but without DNA this stays unchecked. CDR3 length: 18 residues. The germline CDR1 and CDR2 sequences are LGHNA and YNFKEQ. CDR3 protein: CASSQRGSGAENQETQYF.